These T cell receptor beta chains were read from a single sample in a study of shared T cell receptors in the human thymus. Generated by immunoSEQ multiplex PCR, the TCRdb table keeps only in-frame clones and is missing some. The sample records approximately 660,000 clones, 85% to 90% being singletons. The same data also went into a second study, on human thymus T cells.

The source material was thymocytes. These receptors were obtained from a boy under two years old with a congenital heart defect. Both conserved end residues are part of each CDR3. A D gene is named only where the DNA matches it firmly. Not all rows give a size; the values are once, few, many and, for expanded clones, a class.

d_call j_call clone_size v_call cdr3_nt cdr3_aa
TRBD2 TRBJ2-7 . TRBV29-1 TGCAGCGTTGAAGATCGGGGACTAGCGGGAGCCTACGAGCAGTACTTC CSVEDRGLAGAYEQYF
TRBD2 TRBJ2-7 . TRBV15 TGTGCCACCAGCAGAGGGGGACTAGCCTACGAGCAGTACTTC CATSRGGLAYEQYF
. TRBJ1-4 . TRBV27 TGTGCCAGCAGTCCCACCACCCGGGGGAGGGAAAAACTGTTTTTT CASSPTTRGREKLFF
TRBD2 TRBJ2-3 . TRBV28 TGTGCCAGCAACAAAGGGCGGGAGGCGCCAGATACGCAGTATTTT CASNKGREAPDTQYF
TRBD1 TRBJ1-2 . TRBV4-2 TGTGCCAGCAGCCATACACAGGGGAGCGCTGGCTACACCTTC CASSHTQGSAGYTF
TRBD1 TRBJ2-7 . TRBV4-2 TGTGCCAGCAGCCAAGAGGCAACAGGGGGACCCTACGAGCAGTACTTC CASSQEATGGPYEQYF
TRBD1 TRBJ1-5 . TRBV6-1 TGTGCCAGCAGAGGACAGGGCTACCTAGAGCCCCAGCATTTT CASRGQGYLEPQHF
. TRBJ2-2 . TRBV28 TGTGCCAGCAGTCTCCGGACAGCCCTGACTAACACCGGGGAGCTGTTTTTT CASSLRTALTNTGELFF
. TRBJ2-1 few TRBV5-1 TGCGCCAGCAGCTTGGATTACAACAACAATGAGCAGTTCTTC CASSLDYNNNEQFF
. TRBJ2-3 . TRBV5-5 TGTGCCAGCGGGCATAGCACAGATACGCAGTATTTT CASGHSTDTQYF
. TRBJ1-2 . TRBV7-2 TGTGCCAGCAGCTTAGGGGGCGGTACTAACTATGGCTACACCTTC CASSLGGGTNYGYTF
. TRBJ1-2 . TRBV28 TGTGCCAGCAGTTTTCGGCTGCGCCCTAAAGGGGGGGACTATGGCTACACCTTC CASSFRLRPKGGDYGYTF
. TRBJ2-1 . TRBV9 TGTGCCAGCAGCCCCCGACTAAGTTACAATGAGCAGTTCTTC CASSPRLSYNEQFF
. TRBJ2-3 . TRBV6-6 TGTGCCAGCAATTTACAGGAGGGATTGACAGATACGCAGTATTTT CASNLQEGLTDTQYF
TRBD2 TRBJ2-7 . TRBV11-3 TGTGCCAGCAGCTTAGAGGCGGGAGACGGCGGCGAGCAGTACTTC CASSLEAGDGGEQYF
. TRBJ2-5 . TRBV13 TGTGCCAGCAGCTTAGATAAGGGGGAGACCCAGTACTTC CASSLDKGETQYF
TRBD1 TRBJ2-7 . TRBV6-1 TGTGCCAGCAGTGCAGGGACAGGGAGCTGCGAGCAGTACTTC CASSAGTGSCEQYF
TRBD1 TRBJ2-3 . TRBV25-1 TGTGCCAGCAGTGCGGACAGGGGGGCAGATACGCAGTATTTT CASSADRGADTQYF
. TRBJ2-1 . TRBV5-1 TGCGCCAGCAGCGCAACTAGCCCAGAACTCCCTTACAATGAGCAGTTCTTC CASSATSPELPYNEQFF
. TRBJ1-1 . TRBV5-1 TGCGCCAGCAGTGCGACAGCTAACACTGAAGCTTTCTTT CASSATANTEAFF
. TRBJ1-1 . TRBV28 TGTGCCAGCAGTTCCCACGAAGGGGGGGTCATTCCCGGGAACACTGAAGCTTTCTTT CASSSHEGGVIPGNTEAFF
TRBD2 TRBJ2-3 . TRBV10-3 TGTGCCATTGGACTAGGACATAAGTGGGATACGCAGTATTTT CAIGLGHKWDTQYF
TRBD1 TRBJ1-2 . TRBV5-6 TGTGCCAGCAGCCAGGTTGAGGAACAGGGGGGAAACTATGGCTACACCTTC CASSQVEEQGGNYGYTF
TRBD2 TRBJ2-5 . TRBV5-1 TGCGCCAGCAGCTTGGATCCGGGAGGGCCCGAGACCCAGTACTTC CASSLDPGGPETQYF